A selection of T cell receptor beta chains follows, all from one sample in a study of T cells in Graves' hyperthyroidism and ophthalmopathy. Each CDR3 protein gets one entry after TCRdb re-called the multiplex PCR reads with MiXCR. The sample holds around 520,000 distinct CDR3 sequences, under 15% seen once. The sample taken for sequencing was blood. Receptors originate from a woman in her late teens or twenties with Graves' hyperthyroidism. Both conserved end residues are part of each CDR3. The D gene is left open where the match is weak. Where a row states a size, it is once, few, many or the class of an expanded clone; other rows omit it.

J gene: TRBJ1-1
CDR3 length: 14
clone size: many
V gene: TRBV2
D gene: -
CDR3 DNA: TGTGCCAGCAGTGTAAAGGGCATGAACACTGAAGCTTTCTTT
CDR3 protein: CASSVKGMNTEAFF

J gene: TRBJ1-1
CDR3 length: 16
clone size: -
V gene: TRBV19
D gene: -
CDR3 DNA: TGTGCCAGTAGTCTCTTGGACCCCCACGGGGTAACTGAAGCTTTCTTT
CDR3 protein: CASSLLDPHGVTEAFF

J gene: TRBJ2-6
CDR3 length: 14
clone size: many
V gene: TRBV20-1
D gene: -
CDR3 DNA: TGCAGTGCTAGGGAGGGCTCTGGGGCCAACGTCCTGACTTTC
CDR3 protein: CSAREGSGANVLTF

J gene: TRBJ1-6
CDR3 length: 15
clone size: few
V gene: TRBV20-1
D gene: TRBD1
CDR3 DNA: TGCAGTGCCCACGCTCCTCGGACAGGGGGTTCACCCCTCCACTTT
CDR3 protein: CSAHAPRTGGSPLHF

J gene: TRBJ2-3
CDR3 length: 15
clone size: many
V gene: TRBV5-6
D gene: -
CDR3 DNA: TGTGCCAGCAGCTTAGGTCGACCCCACACAGATACGCAGTATTTT
CDR3 protein: CASSLGRPHTDTQYF

J gene: TRBJ1-2
CDR3 length: 15
clone size: few
V gene: TRBV6-1
D gene: -
CDR3 DNA: TGTGCCAGCAGCGGGGCGGGGGGGACCAACTATGGCTACACCTTC
CDR3 protein: CASSGAGGTNYGYTF

J gene: TRBJ1-1
CDR3 length: 16
clone size: -
V gene: TRBV7-9
D gene: -
CDR3 DNA: TGTGCCAGCAGCCCAGCCAGCCGTCAACGAGTCACTGAAGCTTTCTTT
CDR3 protein: CASSPASRQRVTEAFF

J gene: TRBJ1-5
CDR3 length: 16
clone size: few
V gene: TRBV4-1
D gene: TRBD1
CDR3 DNA: TGCGCCAGCAGCCAGACCGGGACAGGGGTTTTTCAGCCCCAGCATTTT
CDR3 protein: CASSQTGTGVFQPQHF

J gene: TRBJ2-1
CDR3 length: 17
clone size: -
V gene: TRBV6-2/TRBV6-3
D gene: TRBD2
CDR3 DNA: TGTGCCAGCAGTTACCGGGGACTAGCGGGAGAGGTAAATGAGCAGTTCTTC
CDR3 protein: CASSYRGLAGEVNEQFF

J gene: TRBJ2-1
CDR3 length: 16
clone size: few
V gene: TRBV19
D gene: -
CDR3 DNA: TGTGCCAGTAGTATTCCATCCATCAGACGGTACAATGAGCAGTTCTTC
CDR3 protein: CASSIPSIRRYNEQFF

J gene: TRBJ1-5
CDR3 length: 14
clone size: many
V gene: TRBV6-1
D gene: TRBD1
CDR3 DNA: TGTGCCAGCAGGGACAGGGGCCACAATCAGCCCCAGCATTTT
CDR3 protein: CASRDRGHNQPQHF

J gene: TRBJ1-1
CDR3 length: 15
clone size: many
V gene: TRBV10-3
D gene: -
CDR3 DNA: TGTGCCACACAACCACGGGAGTACAGGAACACTGAAGCTTTCTTT
CDR3 protein: CATQPREYRNTEAFF

J gene: TRBJ2-1
CDR3 length: 16
clone size: few
V gene: TRBV9
D gene: TRBD1
CDR3 DNA: TGTGCCAGCAGCGTAGCTGGACAGGGGGTGAGGAATGAGCAGTTCTTC
CDR3 protein: CASSVAGQGVRNEQFF

J gene: TRBJ2-5
CDR3 length: 20
clone size: -
V gene: TRBV3-1
D gene: TRBD2
CDR3 DNA: TGTGCCAGCAGCTCTCTAGCGGGATCTACTTCAAGACAAGACGAAGAGACCCAGTACTTC
CDR3 protein: CASSSLAGSTSRQDEETQYF

J gene: TRBJ2-7
CDR3 length: 14
clone size: many
V gene: TRBV15
D gene: -
CDR3 DNA: TGTGCCACCCGTGTGTCGGGAGATATGTACGAGCAGTACTTC
CDR3 protein: CATRVSGDMYEQYF

J gene: TRBJ2-1
CDR3 length: 17
clone size: many
V gene: TRBV19
D gene: -
CDR3 DNA: TGTGCCAGTAGTACCGGACGGCTACTGAGCTCCTACAATGAGCAGTTCTTC
CDR3 protein: CASSTGRLLSSYNEQFF

J gene: TRBJ2-5
CDR3 length: 11
clone size: many
V gene: TRBV10-3
D gene: -
CDR3 DNA: TGTGCCATCAGCGGGGGCGAGACCCAGTACTTC
CDR3 protein: CAISGGETQYF

J gene: TRBJ1-6
CDR3 length: 15
clone size: -
V gene: TRBV2
D gene: -
CDR3 DNA: TGTGCCAGCAGTGAAGCGGGACTTCATAATTCACCCCTCCACTTT
CDR3 protein: CASSEAGLHNSPLHF

J gene: TRBJ1-5
CDR3 length: 14
clone size: many
V gene: TRBV12-3/TRBV12-4
D gene: -
CDR3 DNA: TGTGCCAGCACCCGGGGGCACAGGGATCAGCCCCAGCATTTT
CDR3 protein: CASTRGHRDQPQHF

J gene: TRBJ2-6
CDR3 length: 16
clone size: many
V gene: TRBV7-8
D gene: TRBD1
CDR3 DNA: TGTGCCAGCAGCTTAGAAGACAGGGTTGGGGCCAACGTCCTGACTTTC
CDR3 protein: CASSLEDRVGANVLTF

J gene: TRBJ2-1
CDR3 length: 13
clone size: many
V gene: TRBV7-3
D gene: -
CDR3 DNA: TGTGCCAGCAGCTTGGACAGATACAATGAGCAGTTCTTC
CDR3 protein: CASSLDRYNEQFF

J gene: TRBJ1-2
CDR3 length: 11
clone size: many
V gene: TRBV20-1
D gene: -
CDR3 DNA: TGCAGTGCCGAGCAGCACTATGGCTACACCTTC
CDR3 protein: CSAEQHYGYTF

J gene: TRBJ1-2
CDR3 length: 11
clone size: many
V gene: TRBV30
D gene: -
CDR3 DNA: TGTGCCTGGATGGCTGGGCATGGCTACACCTTC
CDR3 protein: CAWMAGHGYTF

J gene: TRBJ2-2
CDR3 length: 16
clone size: few
V gene: TRBV18
D gene: -
CDR3 DNA: TGTGCCAGCTCACCACGGACTCGCGGCAAAACCGGGGAGCTGTTTTTT
CDR3 protein: CASSPRTRGKTGELFF

J gene: TRBJ2-5
CDR3 length: 16
clone size: many
V gene: TRBV12-3/TRBV12-4
D gene: -
CDR3 DNA: TGTGCCAGCAGTTTACTGGGCAGGGAGGTGGTGGGGACCCAGTACTTC
CDR3 protein: CASSLLGREVVGTQYF

J gene: TRBJ2-5
CDR3 length: 13
clone size: many
V gene: TRBV12-3/TRBV12-4
D gene: TRBD1
CDR3 DNA: TGTGCCACCTCCTCGGACAGGGAGGAGACCCAGTACTTC
CDR3 protein: CATSSDREETQYF

J gene: TRBJ2-5
CDR3 length: 15
clone size: many
V gene: TRBV11-2
D gene: TRBD2
CDR3 DNA: TGTGCCAGCAGCTGGAGGACTAGATTCCAAGAGACCCAGTACTTC
CDR3 protein: CASSWRTRFQETQYF

J gene: TRBJ1-1
CDR3 length: 12
clone size: many
V gene: TRBV2
D gene: -
CDR3 DNA: TGTGCCAGCAGTGAAGGGCCGGGGGAAGCTTTCTTT
CDR3 protein: CASSEGPGEAFF

J gene: TRBJ1-2
CDR3 length: 13
clone size: few
V gene: TRBV3-1
D gene: TRBD1
CDR3 DNA: TGTGCCAGCAGTCTTACAACAGGGGGAGGCTACACCTTC
CDR3 protein: CASSLTTGGGYTF

J gene: TRBJ1-1
CDR3 length: 13
clone size: many
V gene: TRBV10-3
D gene: -
CDR3 DNA: TGTGCCATCAGTGAGCCCTCGCCCCCTGAAGCTTTCTTT
CDR3 protein: CAISEPSPPEAFF

J gene: TRBJ2-1
CDR3 length: 14
clone size: -
V gene: TRBV20-1
D gene: TRBD2
CDR3 DNA: TGCAGTGCTAGGGCGGGAGGGCCTCGGGATGAGCAGTTCTTC
CDR3 protein: CSARAGGPRDEQFF

J gene: TRBJ1-6
CDR3 length: 15
clone size: many
V gene: TRBV10-3
D gene: -
CDR3 DNA: TGTGCCATCAGTGATTATCGAGGCGGGGAATCACCCCTCCACTTT
CDR3 protein: CAISDYRGGESPLHF

J gene: TRBJ2-3
CDR3 length: 13
clone size: many
V gene: TRBV12-3/TRBV12-4
D gene: TRBD2
CDR3 DNA: TGTGCCAGCAGTGACGGGAGGACAGATACGCAGTATTTT
CDR3 protein: CASSDGRTDTQYF

J gene: TRBJ1-4
CDR3 length: 15
clone size: -
V gene: TRBV5-1
D gene: -
CDR3 DNA: TGCGCCAGCAGCCAGGAGACATCAACTAATGAAAAACTGTTTTTT
CDR3 protein: CASSQETSTNEKLFF

J gene: TRBJ1-5
CDR3 length: 15
clone size: -
V gene: TRBV7-2
D gene: -
CDR3 DNA: TGTGCCAGCAGCTTCAAGGGGCCGAGTGATCAGCCCCAGCATTTT
CDR3 protein: CASSFKGPSDQPQHF

J gene: TRBJ2-7
CDR3 length: 13
clone size: many
V gene: TRBV19
D gene: -
CDR3 DNA: TGTGCCAGCTCAAGGGGAGGTTATTACGAGCAGTACTTC
CDR3 protein: CASSRGGYYEQYF

J gene: TRBJ2-7
CDR3 length: 14
clone size: few
V gene: TRBV5-1
D gene: TRBD1
CDR3 DNA: TGCGCCAGCAGCTTGGAGGGGGCCTCTTACGAGCAGTACTTC
CDR3 protein: CASSLEGASYEQYF

J gene: TRBJ2-7
CDR3 length: 17
clone size: many
V gene: TRBV20-1
D gene: -
CDR3 DNA: TGCAGTGCTAGAGACCCGAGAACCGGGACCTCAACCTACGAGCAGTACTTC
CDR3 protein: CSARDPRTGTSTYEQYF

J gene: TRBJ2-7
CDR3 length: 13
clone size: many
V gene: TRBV11-2
D gene: -
CDR3 DNA: TGTGCCAGCAGCTTAGATAACAGGGACGAGCAGTACTTC
CDR3 protein: CASSLDNRDEQYF

J gene: TRBJ2-1
CDR3 length: 12
clone size: -
V gene: TRBV2
D gene: TRBD2
CDR3 DNA: TGTGCCACCCTAGAAGGGAGGGGAGAGCAGTTCTTC
CDR3 protein: CATLEGRGEQFF

J gene: TRBJ1-1
CDR3 length: 16
clone size: few
V gene: TRBV5-4
D gene: TRBD1
CDR3 DNA: TGTGCCAGCAGCGGACAGGGTATTCGCATGAACACTGAAGCTTTCTTT
CDR3 protein: CASSGQGIRMNTEAFF

J gene: TRBJ2-7
CDR3 length: 14
clone size: many
V gene: TRBV9
D gene: -
CDR3 DNA: TGTGCCAGCAGCGTAGGGGGAAGCTCCTACGAGCAGTACTTC
CDR3 protein: CASSVGGSSYEQYF

J gene: TRBJ1-2
CDR3 length: 11
clone size: many
V gene: TRBV29-1
D gene: -
CDR3 DNA: TGCAGCGTTGAAAGCAGCTATGGCTACACCTTC
CDR3 protein: CSVESSYGYTF